This T cell receptor (beta chain) was captured in a study of T cells in Graves' hyperthyroidism and ophthalmopathy. Amplification of TCR beta CDR3 regions was performed using RNA transcripts as template. The HTBI primer set drove a first-round RT-PCR of the TCR CDR3. TCRdb reprocessed the multiplex PCR reads with MiXCR, giving one entry per CDR3 protein. This sample has about 200,000 distinct CDR3 sequences, with around 20% found just once. The table lists this clonotype with many counts. The sequencing sample was made of blood. The clonotype comes from a man aged 35-49 years with Graves' hyperthyroidism.

The CDR3 coding sequence is TGTGCCAGCAGCCCACCTAGCGGGGCTGAGCAGTTCTTC. Protein product: CASSPPSGAEQFF. This chain uses TRBV5-6 with TRBJ2-1; 9 bases fit TRBD2. This CDR3 comprises 13 residues. The germline gives CDR1 SGHDT, CDR2 YYEEEE. The J segment lost 9 bases and the V segment lost 4 bases, leaving 5 bases of the junction unmatched. Combining the CDR3 with reference TRBV5-6 and TRBJ2-1 gives the whole variable domain DAGVTQSPTHLIKTRGQQVTLRCSPKSGHDTVSWYQQALGQGPQFIFQYYEEEERQRGNFPDRFSGHQFPNYSSELNVNALLLGDSALYLCASSPPSGAEQFFGPGTRLTVL.